This T cell receptor (beta chain) was recovered during a study of T cell responses to AZD1222 COVID-19 vaccine. Of note for this clone: Its antigen is currently unknown.

Method: immunoSEQ multiplex PCR; TCRdb's copy keeps in-frame clones and lacks some. Here the sample spans approximately 150,000 clones, around 92% being singletons. Study results and caveats: Possibly, clonal diversity was underestimated; donors were largely white British and included more females.

J lost 4 bases, V lost 7 bases, and 6 bases had no gene match. This CDR3 is 15 amino acids long. Germline CDR1 and CDR2: LNHDA and SQIVND (reference sequence). The starting material was peripheral blood, obtained on day 0 of AZD1222 vaccination. The chain recombines TRBV19 with TRBJ2-3; 12 nucleotides agree with TRBD2. The receptor comes from an adult in good health. CDR3 protein: CASNGLAGGADTQYF. In DNA, the CDR3 is TGTGCCAGTAATGGGCTAGCGGGAGGGGCAGATACGCAGTATTTT.